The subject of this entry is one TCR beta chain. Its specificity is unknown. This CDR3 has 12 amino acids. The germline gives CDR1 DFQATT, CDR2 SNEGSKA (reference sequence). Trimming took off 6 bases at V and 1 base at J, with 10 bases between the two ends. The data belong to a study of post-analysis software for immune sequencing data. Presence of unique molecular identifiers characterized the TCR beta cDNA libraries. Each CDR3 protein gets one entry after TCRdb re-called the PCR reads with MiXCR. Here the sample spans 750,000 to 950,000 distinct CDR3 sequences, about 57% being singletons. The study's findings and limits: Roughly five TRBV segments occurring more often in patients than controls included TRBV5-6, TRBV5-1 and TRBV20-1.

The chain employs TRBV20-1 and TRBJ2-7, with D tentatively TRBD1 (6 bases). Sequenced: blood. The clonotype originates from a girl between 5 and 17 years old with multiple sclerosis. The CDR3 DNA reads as TGCAGTGCAGAACAGGGTTCCTACGAGCAGTACTTC. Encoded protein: CSAEQGSYEQYF.